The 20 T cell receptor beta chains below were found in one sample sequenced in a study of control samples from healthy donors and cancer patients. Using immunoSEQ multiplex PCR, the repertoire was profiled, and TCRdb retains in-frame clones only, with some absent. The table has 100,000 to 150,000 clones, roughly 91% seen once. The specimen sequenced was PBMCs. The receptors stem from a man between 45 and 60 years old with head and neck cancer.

The CDR3 coding sequence is TGTGCCAGCAGCCCCGCTTTCGGGGGGCGATCCATAGATACGCAGTATTTT. This encodes CASSPAFGGRSIDTQYF. The chain carries TRBV7-8 and TRBJ2-3, with D possibly matching TRBD2 (7 bases). The germline CDR1 and CDR2 sequences are SGHVS and FQNEAQ. V lost 5 bases to trimming and J lost 5 bases, with 23 bases between them. The CDR3 runs to 17 residues.

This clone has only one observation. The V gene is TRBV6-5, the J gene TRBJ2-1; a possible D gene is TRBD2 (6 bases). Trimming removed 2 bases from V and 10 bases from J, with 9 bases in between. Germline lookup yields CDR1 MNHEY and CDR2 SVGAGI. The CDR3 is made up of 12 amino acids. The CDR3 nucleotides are TGTGCCAGCAGTTACGTGGCGGGGGAGCAGTTCTTC. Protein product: CASSYVAGEQFF.

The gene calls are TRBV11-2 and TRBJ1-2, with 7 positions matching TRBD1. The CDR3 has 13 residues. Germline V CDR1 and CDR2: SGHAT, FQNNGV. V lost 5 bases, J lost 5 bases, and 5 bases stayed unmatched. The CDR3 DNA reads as TGTGCCAGCAGCCAGGGGGGCAGATATGGCTACACCTTC. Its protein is CASSQGGRYGYTF.

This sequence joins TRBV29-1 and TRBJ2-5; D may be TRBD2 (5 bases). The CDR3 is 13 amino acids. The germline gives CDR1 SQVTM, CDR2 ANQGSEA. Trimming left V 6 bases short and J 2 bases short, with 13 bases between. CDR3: CSVPQTIQETQYF. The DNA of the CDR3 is TGCAGCGTCCCACAGACTATACAAGAGACCCAGTACTTC.

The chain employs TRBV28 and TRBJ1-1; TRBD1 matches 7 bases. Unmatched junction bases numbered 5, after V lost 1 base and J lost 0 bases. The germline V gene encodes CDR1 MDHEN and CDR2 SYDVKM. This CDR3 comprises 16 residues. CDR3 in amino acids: CASSLLAGGMNTEAFF. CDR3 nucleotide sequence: TGTGCCAGCAGTTTATTGGCAGGGGGAATGAACACTGAAGCTTTCTTT.

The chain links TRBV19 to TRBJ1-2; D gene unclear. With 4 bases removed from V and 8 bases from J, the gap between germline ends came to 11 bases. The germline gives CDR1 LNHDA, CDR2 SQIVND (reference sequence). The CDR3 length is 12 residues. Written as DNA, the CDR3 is TGTGCCAGTAGTACATTCACGCGGGGCTACACCTTC. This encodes CASSTFTRGYTF.

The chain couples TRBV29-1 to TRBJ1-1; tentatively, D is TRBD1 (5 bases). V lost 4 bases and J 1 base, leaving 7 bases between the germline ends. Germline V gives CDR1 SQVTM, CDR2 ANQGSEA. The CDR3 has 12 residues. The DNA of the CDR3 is TGCAGCGTTGGCAGGGAGAACACTGAAGCTTTCTTT. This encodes CSVGRENTEAFF.

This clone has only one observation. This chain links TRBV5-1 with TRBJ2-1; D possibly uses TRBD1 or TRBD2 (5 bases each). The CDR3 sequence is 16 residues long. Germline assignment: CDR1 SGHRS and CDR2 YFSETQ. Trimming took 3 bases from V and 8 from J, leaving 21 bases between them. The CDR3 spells CASSSSPGAPFYEQFF. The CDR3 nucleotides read TGCGCCAGCAGCTCATCCCCCGGGGCCCCTTTTTATGAGCAGTTCTTC.

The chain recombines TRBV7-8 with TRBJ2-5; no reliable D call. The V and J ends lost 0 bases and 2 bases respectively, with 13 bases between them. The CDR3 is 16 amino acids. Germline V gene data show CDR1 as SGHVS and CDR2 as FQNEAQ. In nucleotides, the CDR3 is TGTGCCAGCAGCTTAGCGCCCCAAGTAGGGCAAGAGACCCAGTACTTC. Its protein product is CASSLAPQVGQETQYF.

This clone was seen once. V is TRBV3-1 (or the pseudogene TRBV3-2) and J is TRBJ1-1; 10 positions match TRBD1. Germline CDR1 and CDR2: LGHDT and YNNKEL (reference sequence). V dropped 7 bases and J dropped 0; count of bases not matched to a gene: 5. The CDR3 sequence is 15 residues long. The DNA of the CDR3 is TGTGCCAGCAATGACAGGGGGCAAATGAACACTGAAGCTTTCTTT. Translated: CASNDRGQMNTEAFF.

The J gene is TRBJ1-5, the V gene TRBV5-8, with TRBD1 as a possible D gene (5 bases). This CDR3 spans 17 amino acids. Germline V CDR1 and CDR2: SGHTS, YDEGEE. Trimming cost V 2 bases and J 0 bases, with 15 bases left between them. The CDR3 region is CASSFLPGTYSNQPQHF. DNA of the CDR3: TGTGCCAGCAGCTTTCTACCAGGGACCTATAGCAATCAGCCCCAGCATTTT.

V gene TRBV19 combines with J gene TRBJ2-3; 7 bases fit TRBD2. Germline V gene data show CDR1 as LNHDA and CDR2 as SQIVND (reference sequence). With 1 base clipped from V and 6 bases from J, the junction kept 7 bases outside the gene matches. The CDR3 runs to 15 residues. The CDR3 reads CASSIALAVWDTQYF. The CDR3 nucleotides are TGTGCCAGTAGTATAGCCCTAGCGGTATGGGATACGCAGTATTTT.

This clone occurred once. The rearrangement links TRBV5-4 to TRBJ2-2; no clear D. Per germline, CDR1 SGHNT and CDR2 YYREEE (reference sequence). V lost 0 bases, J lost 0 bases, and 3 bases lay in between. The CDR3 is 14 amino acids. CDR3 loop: CASSLDTNTGELFF. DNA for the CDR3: TGTGCCAGCAGCTTGGATACGAACACCGGGGAGCTGTTTTTT.

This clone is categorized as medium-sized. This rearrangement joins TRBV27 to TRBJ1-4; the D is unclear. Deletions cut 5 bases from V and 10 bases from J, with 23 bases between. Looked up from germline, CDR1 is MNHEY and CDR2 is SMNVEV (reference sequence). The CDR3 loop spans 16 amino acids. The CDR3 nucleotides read TGTGCCAGCAGTCCGCTAACCGGGCCCCAAATTGGAAAACTGTTTTTT. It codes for CASSPLTGPQIGKLFF.

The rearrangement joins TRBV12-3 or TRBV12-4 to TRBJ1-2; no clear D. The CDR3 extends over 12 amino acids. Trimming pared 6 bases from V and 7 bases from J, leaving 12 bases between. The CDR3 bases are TGTGCCAGCAGCCCTCGCTCCATTGGCTACACCTTC. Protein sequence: CASSPRSIGYTF.

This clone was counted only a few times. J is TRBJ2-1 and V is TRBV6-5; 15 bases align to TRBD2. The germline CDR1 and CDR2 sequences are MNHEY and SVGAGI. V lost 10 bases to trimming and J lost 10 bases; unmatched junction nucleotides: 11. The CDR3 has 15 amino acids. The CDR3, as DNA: TGTGCCACCCTCCTAGGGACTAGCGGGAGGAAAGAGCAGTTCTTC. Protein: CATLLGTSGRKEQFF.

The CDR3 DNA sequence: TGTGCCAGCAGCGAAACAGGGGGCTACACTGAAGCTTTCTTT. Amino acid sequence: CASSETGGYTEAFF. The chain recombines TRBV7-9 with TRBJ1-1, with 9 bases that match TRBD1. The CDR3 has 14 residues. Germline V gene sequence: CDR1 SEHNR, CDR2 FQNEAQ (reference sequence). With V trimmed by 5 bases and J by 3 bases, 4 bases remained unmatched.

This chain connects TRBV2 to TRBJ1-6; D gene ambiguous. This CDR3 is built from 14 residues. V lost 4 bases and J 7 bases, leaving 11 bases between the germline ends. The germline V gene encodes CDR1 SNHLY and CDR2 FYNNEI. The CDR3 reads CASSVWQRNSPLHF. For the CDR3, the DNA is TGTGCCAGCAGTGTCTGGCAACGGAATTCACCCCTCCACTTT.

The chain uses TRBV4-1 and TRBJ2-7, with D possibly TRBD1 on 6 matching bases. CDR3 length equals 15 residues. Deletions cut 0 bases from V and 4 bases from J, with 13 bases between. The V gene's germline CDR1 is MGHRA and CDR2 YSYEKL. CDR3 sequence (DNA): TGCGCCAGCAGCCAAGAGGGGGACATTCGGTACGAGCAGTACTTC. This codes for CASSQEGDIRYEQYF.

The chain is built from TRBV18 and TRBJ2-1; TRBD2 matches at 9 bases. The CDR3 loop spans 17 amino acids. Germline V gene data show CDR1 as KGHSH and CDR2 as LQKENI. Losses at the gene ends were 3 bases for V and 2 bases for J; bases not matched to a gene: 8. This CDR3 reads CASSPRGAGGPYNEQFF. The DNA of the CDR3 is TGTGCCAGCTCACCGCGTGGAGCGGGGGGTCCCTACAATGAGCAGTTCTTC.